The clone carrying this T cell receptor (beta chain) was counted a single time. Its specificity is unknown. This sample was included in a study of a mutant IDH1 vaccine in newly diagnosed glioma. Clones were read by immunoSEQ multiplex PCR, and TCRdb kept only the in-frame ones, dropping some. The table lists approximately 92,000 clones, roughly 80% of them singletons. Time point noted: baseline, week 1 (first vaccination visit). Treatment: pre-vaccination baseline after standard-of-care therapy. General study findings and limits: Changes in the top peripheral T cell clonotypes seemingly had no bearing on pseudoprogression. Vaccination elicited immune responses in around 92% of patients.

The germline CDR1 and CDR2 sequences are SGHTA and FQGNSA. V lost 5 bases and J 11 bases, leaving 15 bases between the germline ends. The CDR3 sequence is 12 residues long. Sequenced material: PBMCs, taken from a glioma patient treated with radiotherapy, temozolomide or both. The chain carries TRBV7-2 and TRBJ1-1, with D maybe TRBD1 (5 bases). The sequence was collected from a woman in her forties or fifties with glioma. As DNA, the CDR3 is TGTGCCAGCAGCCCCCTGGGGGGAGAGGCTTTCTTT. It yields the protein CASSPLGGEAFF. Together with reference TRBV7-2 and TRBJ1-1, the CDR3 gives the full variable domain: GAGVSQSPSNKVTEKGKDVELRCDPISGHTALYWYRQSLGQGLEFLIYFQGNSAPDKSGLPSDRFSAERTGGSVSTLTIQRTQQEDSAVYLCASSPLGGEAFFGQGTRLTVV.